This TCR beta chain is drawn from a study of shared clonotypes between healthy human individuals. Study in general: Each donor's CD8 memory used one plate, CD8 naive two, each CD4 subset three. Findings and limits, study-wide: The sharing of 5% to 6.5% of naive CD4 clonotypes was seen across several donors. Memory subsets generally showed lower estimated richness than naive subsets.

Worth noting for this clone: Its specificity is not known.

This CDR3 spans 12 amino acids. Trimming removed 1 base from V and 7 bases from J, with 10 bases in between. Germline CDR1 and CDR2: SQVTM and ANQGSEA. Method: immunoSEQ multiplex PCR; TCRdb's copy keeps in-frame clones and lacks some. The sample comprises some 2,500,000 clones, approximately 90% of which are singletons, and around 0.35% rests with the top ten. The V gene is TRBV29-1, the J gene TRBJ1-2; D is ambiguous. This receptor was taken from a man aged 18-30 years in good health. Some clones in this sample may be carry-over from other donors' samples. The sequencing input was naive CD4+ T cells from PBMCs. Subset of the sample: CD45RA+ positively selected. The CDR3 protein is CSVEGDRGGYTF. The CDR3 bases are TGCAGCGTTGAAGGGGATCGAGGTGGCTACACCTTC.